This passage covers 15 T cell receptor beta chains from one sample sequenced in a study of blood T cell repertoires in COVID-19. The method was immunoSEQ multiplex PCR; TCRdb's version includes in-frame clones alone and lacks a portion of them. The sample lists 150,000 or so clones; about four fifths were seen once. The sample comprised peripheral blood. These receptors were taken from a woman of 80 years or more with acute or convalescent COVID-19.

The chain recombines TRBV19 with TRBJ2-5, with 13 bases matching TRBD2. CDR1 and CDR2 from the germline V gene are LNHDA and SQIVND (reference sequence). Trimming at V came to 7 bases and at J to 5 bases, leaving 7 bases not matched to a gene. The CDR3 is 15 amino acids. The CDR3 reads CASKRGTSGVETQYF. CDR3 sequence (DNA): TGTGCCAGTAAACGAGGGACTAGCGGGGTGGAGACCCAGTACTTC.

The V call is TRBV3-1 (or the pseudogene TRBV3-2), the J call TRBJ1-2; 11 bases match TRBD1. Losses at the gene ends were 2 bases for V and 13 bases for J; bases not matched to a gene: 6. This CDR3 is built from 13 residues. In germline, CDR1 is LGHDT, CDR2 YNNKEL (reference sequence). CDR3 sequence reads: CASSQPGQGGCTF. CDR3 bases: TGTGCCAGCAGCCAACCGGGACAGGGGGGATGCACCTTC.

The J gene is TRBJ2-7, the V gene TRBV4-3; a weak D match, TRBD1 (5 bases). The CDR3 contains 13 residues. V was trimmed by 3 bases and J by 3 bases, leaving 9 bases between them. Per germline, CDR1 LGHNA and CDR2 YSLEER. CDR3 sequence reads: CASSHQGHYEQYF. DNA for the CDR3: TGCGCCAGCAGCCACCAGGGCCACTACGAGCAGTACTTC.

The V and J genes are TRBV7-9 and TRBJ2-7; a weak D match, TRBD2 (5 bases). The V gene lost 8 bases and the J gene lost 3 bases, with 17 bases spanning the gap. Germline V gives CDR1 SEHNR, CDR2 FQNEAQ (reference sequence). The CDR3 loop spans 14 amino acids. The CDR3 bases are TGTGCCAGCGGTAAATCCGGACGGGACTACGAGCAGTACTTC. Translation gives CASGKSGRDYEQYF.

The chain combines TRBV28 with TRBJ2-7; tentative D call: TRBD1 (6 bases). Trimming removed 6 bases from V and 0 bases from J, with 12 bases in between. The length of the CDR3 is 14 residues. The germline gives CDR1 MDHEN, CDR2 SYDVKM. Written as DNA, the CDR3 is TGTGCCAGCAGGCTAGGGGGTCCCTCCTACGAGCAGTACTTC. Protein: CASRLGGPSYEQYF.

The chain employs TRBV24-1 and TRBJ2-2; maybe TRBD1 (5 bases). In germline, CDR1 is KGHDR, CDR2 SFDVKD. V was trimmed by 3 bases and J by 5 bases, leaving 9 bases between them. The CDR3 sequence is 14 residues long. CDR3 nucleotide sequence: TGTGCCACCAGTGATGTCCAGGGAACCGGGGAGCTGTTTTTT. Translation: CATSDVQGTGELFF.

The chain joins TRBV11-2 to TRBJ2-5; D unresolved. The CDR3 has 14 residues. Germline CDR1 and CDR2: SGHAT and FQNNGV. Trimming stripped 4 bases from V and 5 bases from J, with 14 bases between. CDR3 in amino acids: CASSYDVASETQYF. CDR3 sequence (DNA): TGTGCCAGCAGCTACGACGTAGCTTCGGAGACCCAGTACTTC.

This clone was picked up one time. The rearrangement links TRBV18 to TRBJ1-1, with D perhaps TRBD1 (5 bases). This CDR3 comprises 14 residues. The germline CDR1 and CDR2 sequences are KGHSH and LQKENI. V was clipped by 3 bases and J by 6 bases, with 14 bases between them. This CDR3 reads CASSPNDAGAEAFF. CDR3 sequence (DNA): TGTGCCAGCTCACCCAACGACGCGGGGGCTGAAGCTTTCTTT. The full variable domain, completed using reference TRBV18 and TRBJ1-1, is NAGVMQNPRHLVRRRGQEARLRCSPMKGHSHVYWYRQLPEEGLKFMVYLQKENIIDESGMPKERFSAEFPKEGPSILRIQQVVRGDSAAYFCASSPNDAGAEAFFGQGTRLTVV.

V gene TRBV7-6 combines with J gene TRBJ1-2; TRBD1 matches 8 bases. Germline lookup yields CDR1 SGHVS and CDR2 FNYEAQ. V was clipped by 1 base and J by 4 bases; unmatched bases: 5. CDR3 length equals 15 residues. The CDR3 here is CASSLDPGGGYGYTF. The CDR3 DNA reads TGTGCCAGCAGCTTAGATCCAGGGGGCGGCTATGGCTACACCTTC.

The chain combines TRBV5-5 with TRBJ2-1; maybe TRBD1 (5 bases). V shed 5 bases and J shed 2 bases, with 14 bases lying between them. This CDR3 region has 15 residues. Germline V lookup: CDR1 SGHKS, CDR2 YYEKEE (reference sequence). CDR3 in amino acids: CASRPLGVTYNEQFF. As DNA, the CDR3 is TGTGCCAGCAGGCCGCTAGGGGTCACCTACAATGAGCAGTTCTTC.

Note on this clone: The sample holds other DNA sequences that translate to the same CDR3. The V and J genes are TRBV18 and TRBJ2-2; 7 bases fit TRBD1. Germline trimming cut 6 bases from V and 1 base from J; bases unmatched to any gene: 2. The CDR3 length is 14 residues. Germline loops: CDR1 KGHSH, CDR2 LQKENI. The CDR3 protein is CASSRTGNTGELFF. The CDR3 DNA sequence: TGTGCCAGCTCGCGGACAGGGAACACCGGGGAGCTGTTTTTT.

The gene calls are TRBV12-3 or TRBV12-4 and TRBJ1-2; D might be TRBD1 (5 bases). The CDR3 is made up of 13 amino acids. V lost 5 bases, J lost 4 bases, and 11 bases lay in between. The CDR3 DNA is TGTGCCAGCAGTGCCAGGGAAGGCTATGGCTACACCTTC. This codes for CASSAREGYGYTF.

The sample holds a few counts of this clone. The chain uses TRBV11-2 and TRBJ2-7, with TRBD2 matching over 7 bases. This CDR3 spans 14 amino acids. Germline loops: CDR1 SGHAT, CDR2 FQNNGV. J lost 4 bases, V lost 4 bases, and 7 bases had no gene match. The CDR3 protein is CASSSPPAGYEQYF. CDR3 sequence (DNA): TGTGCCAGCAGCTCCCCCCCAGCGGGGTACGAGCAGTACTTC. Based on the CDR3 plus reference TRBV11-2 and TRBJ2-7, the full variable domain is EAGVAQSPRYKIIEKRQSVAFWCNPISGHATLYWYQQILGQGPKLLIQFQNNGVVDDSQLPKDRFSAERLKGVDSTLKIQPAKLEDSAVYLCASSSPPAGYEQYFGPGTRLTVT.

In its sample, this clone was seen once. The chain recombines TRBV3-1 (or the pseudogene TRBV3-2) with TRBJ1-1, with unresolved D. Germline V gives CDR1 LGHDT, CDR2 YNNKEL (reference sequence). The ends were cut back, 3 bases at V and 5 bases at J, with 10 bases in the middle. There are 13 residues in the CDR3. The CDR3 reads CASSQSGRTEAFF. The CDR3 DNA reads TGTGCCAGCAGCCAGAGCGGTCGGACTGAAGCTTTCTTT.

The chain's CDR3 is CASSTKGRQGAQDYGYTF. DNA for the CDR3: TGTGCCAGCAGCACGAAGGGCCGACAGGGGGCGCAGGACTATGGCTACACCTTC. This chain connects TRBV7-9 to TRBJ1-2; 10 bases match TRBD1. This CDR3 spans 18 amino acids. The ends lost 5 bases at V and 3 bases at J; junction bases unmatched: 15. Germline V gene data show CDR1 as SEHNR and CDR2 as FQNEAQ (reference sequence).